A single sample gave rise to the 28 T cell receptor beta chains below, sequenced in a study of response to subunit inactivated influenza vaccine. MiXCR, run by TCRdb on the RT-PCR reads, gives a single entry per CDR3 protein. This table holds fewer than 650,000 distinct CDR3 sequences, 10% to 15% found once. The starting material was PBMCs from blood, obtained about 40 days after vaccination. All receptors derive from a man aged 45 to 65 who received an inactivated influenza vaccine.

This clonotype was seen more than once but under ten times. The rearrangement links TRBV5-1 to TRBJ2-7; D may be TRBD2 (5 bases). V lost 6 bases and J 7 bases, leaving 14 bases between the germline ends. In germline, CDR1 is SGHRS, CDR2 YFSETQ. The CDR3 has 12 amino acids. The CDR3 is CASTSDGGEQYF. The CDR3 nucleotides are TGCGCCAGCACTTCGGACGGCGGGGAGCAGTACTTC. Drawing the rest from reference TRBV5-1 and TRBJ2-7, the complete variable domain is KAGVTQTPRYLIKTRGQQVTLSCSPISGHRSVSWYQQTPGQGLQFLFEYFSETQRNKGNFPGRFSGRQFSNSRSEMNVSTLELGDSALYLCASTSDGGEQYFGPGTRLTVT.

This chain's CDR3 is CASSLPGVIVYNEQFF. Written as DNA, the CDR3 is TGTGCCAGCAGCTTACCGGGAGTGATAGTCTACAATGAGCAGTTCTTC. The chain links TRBV7-9 to TRBJ2-1, with a possible D match to TRBD2 (6 bases). V lost 2 bases and J lost 3, with 14 bases in between. CDR3 length: 16 amino acids. From germline, CDR1 is SEHNR and CDR2 FQNEAQ (reference sequence).

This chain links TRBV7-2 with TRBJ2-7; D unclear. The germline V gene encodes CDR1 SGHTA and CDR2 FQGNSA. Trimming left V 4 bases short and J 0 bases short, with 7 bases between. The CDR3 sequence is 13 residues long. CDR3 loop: CASSSLSSYEQYF. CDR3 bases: TGTGCCAGCAGCTCTCTTAGCTCCTACGAGCAGTACTTC.

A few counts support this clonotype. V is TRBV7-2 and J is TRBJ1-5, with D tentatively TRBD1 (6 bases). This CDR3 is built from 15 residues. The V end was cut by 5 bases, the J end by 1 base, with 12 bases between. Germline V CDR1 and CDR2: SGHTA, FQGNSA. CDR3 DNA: TGTGCCAGCAGCGCACAGGGTCACAGCAATCAGCCCCAGCATTTT. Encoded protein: CASSAQGHSNQPQHF. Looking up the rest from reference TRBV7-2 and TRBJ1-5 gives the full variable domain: GAGVSQSPSNKVTEKGKDVELRCDPISGHTALYWYRQSLGQGLEFLIYFQGNSAPDKSGLPSDRFSAERTGGSVSTLTIQRTQQEDSAVYLCASSAQGHSNQPQHFGDGTRLSIL.

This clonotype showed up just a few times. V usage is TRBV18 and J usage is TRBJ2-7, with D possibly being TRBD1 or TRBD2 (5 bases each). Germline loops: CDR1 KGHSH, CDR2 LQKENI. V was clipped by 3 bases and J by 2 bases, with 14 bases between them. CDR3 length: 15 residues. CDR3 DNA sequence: TGTGCCAGCTCACCCCCTGGGGGATGGACCTACGAGCAGTACTTC. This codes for CASSPPGGWTYEQYF.

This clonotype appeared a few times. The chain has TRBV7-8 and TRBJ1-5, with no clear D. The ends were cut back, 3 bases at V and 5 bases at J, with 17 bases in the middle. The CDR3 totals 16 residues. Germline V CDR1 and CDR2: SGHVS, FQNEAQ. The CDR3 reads CASSFIGGRNHQPQHF. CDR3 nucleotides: TGTGCCAGCAGCTTTATTGGAGGAAGAAACCATCAGCCCCAGCATTTT.

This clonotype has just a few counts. The CDR3 nucleotides read TGCGCCAGCAGCCAAGATGGGTTTGTGACTAGCGGGAGCAATGAGCAGTTCTTC. Translated, it gives CASSQDGFVTSGSNEQFF. The chain uses TRBV4-3 and TRBJ2-1, with 12 nucleotides matching TRBD2. This CDR3 is 18 amino acids long. After removal of 0 bases from V and 6 bases from J, the junction contained 9 bases not matched to a gene. Germline loops: CDR1 LGHNA, CDR2 YSLEER.

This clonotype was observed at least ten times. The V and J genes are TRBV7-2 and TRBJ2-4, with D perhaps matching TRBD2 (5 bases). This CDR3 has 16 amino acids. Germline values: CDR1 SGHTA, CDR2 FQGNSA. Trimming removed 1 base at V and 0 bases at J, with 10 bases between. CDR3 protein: CASSLDSGVAKNIQYF. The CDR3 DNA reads TGTGCCAGCAGCTTAGACAGCGGAGTAGCCAAAAACATTCAGTACTTC. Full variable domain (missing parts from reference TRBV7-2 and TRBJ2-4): GAGVSQSPSNKVTEKGKDVELRCDPISGHTALYWYRQSLGQGLEFLIYFQGNSAPDKSGLPSDRFSAERTGGSVSTLTIQRTQQEDSAVYLCASSLDSGVAKNIQYFGAGTRLSVL.

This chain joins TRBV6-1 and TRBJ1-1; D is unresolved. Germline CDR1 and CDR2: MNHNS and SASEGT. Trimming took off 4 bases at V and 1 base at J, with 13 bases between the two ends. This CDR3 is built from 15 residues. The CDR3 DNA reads TGTGCCAGCAGTGCTTTGTTCGATAGGAACACTGAAGCTTTCTTT. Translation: CASSALFDRNTEAFF.

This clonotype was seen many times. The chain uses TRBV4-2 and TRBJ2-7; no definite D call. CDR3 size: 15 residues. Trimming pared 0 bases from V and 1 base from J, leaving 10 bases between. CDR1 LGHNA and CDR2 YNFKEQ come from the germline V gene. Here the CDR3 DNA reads TGTGCCAGCAGCCAAGATCCCCAGGAGTCCTACGAGCAGTACTTC. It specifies CASSQDPQESYEQYF.

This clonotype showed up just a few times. For the CDR3, the DNA is TGTGCCAGCAGCCGCGGACAGGGGGTCATAGGCACTGAAGCTTTCTTT. Its translation: CASSRGQGVIGTEAFF. The gene calls are TRBV6-1 and TRBJ1-1; TRBD1 matches 10 bases. Germline V gives CDR1 MNHNS, CDR2 SASEGT. V lost 6 bases, J lost 4 bases, and 11 bases stayed unmatched. The CDR3 sequence is 16 residues long.

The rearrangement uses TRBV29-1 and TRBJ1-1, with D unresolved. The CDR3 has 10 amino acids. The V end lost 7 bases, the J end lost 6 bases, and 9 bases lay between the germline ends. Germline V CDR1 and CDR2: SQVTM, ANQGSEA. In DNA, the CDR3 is TGCAGCGATGGAATCCCTGAAGCTTTCTTT. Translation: CSDGIPEAFF.

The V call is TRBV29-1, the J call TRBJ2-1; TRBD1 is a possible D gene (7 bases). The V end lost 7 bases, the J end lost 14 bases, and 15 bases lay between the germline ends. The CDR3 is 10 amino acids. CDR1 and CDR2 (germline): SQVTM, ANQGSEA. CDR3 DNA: TGCAGCGCGATGGAGGGGGCCAAGTTCTTC. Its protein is CSAMEGAKFF.

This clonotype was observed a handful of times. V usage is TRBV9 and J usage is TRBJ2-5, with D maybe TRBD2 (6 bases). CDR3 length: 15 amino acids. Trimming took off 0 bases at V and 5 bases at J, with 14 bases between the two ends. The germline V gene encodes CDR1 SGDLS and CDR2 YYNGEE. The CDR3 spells CASSVGWEVGETQYF. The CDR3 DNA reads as TGTGCCAGCAGCGTAGGGTGGGAGGTCGGGGAGACCCAGTACTTC.

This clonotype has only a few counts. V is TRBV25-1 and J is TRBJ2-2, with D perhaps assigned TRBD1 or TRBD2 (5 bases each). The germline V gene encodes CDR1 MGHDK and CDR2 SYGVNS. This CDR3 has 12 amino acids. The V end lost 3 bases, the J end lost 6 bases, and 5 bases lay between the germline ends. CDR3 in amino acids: CASSEGAGELFF. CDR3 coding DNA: TGTGCCAGCAGTGAGGGGGCCGGGGAGCTGTTTTTT.

CDR3 in amino acids: CSASFGGGNQPQHF. In DNA, the CDR3 is TGCAGCGCTTCGTTTGGGGGTGGCAATCAGCCCCAGCATTTT. The chain carries TRBV29-1 and TRBJ1-5, with D possibly TRBD1 on 5 matching bases. V gave up 7 bases and J gave up 2 bases, with 15 bases separating them. The CDR3 sequence is 14 residues long. Per the germline V gene, CDR1 is SQVTM and CDR2 is ANQGSEA.

The CDR3 DNA reads TGCGCCAGCAGCTTGGAGGCTCGGGGCTTAGAGCAGTACTTC. Protein product: CASSLEARGLEQYF. The genes are TRBV5-1 and TRBJ2-7; tentatively, D is TRBD1 or TRBD2 (5 bases each). V was shortened by 0 bases and J by 7 bases, with 14 bases between the two germline ends. The CDR3 is 14 amino acids. Germline-derived CDR1 and CDR2 are SGHRS and YFSETQ.

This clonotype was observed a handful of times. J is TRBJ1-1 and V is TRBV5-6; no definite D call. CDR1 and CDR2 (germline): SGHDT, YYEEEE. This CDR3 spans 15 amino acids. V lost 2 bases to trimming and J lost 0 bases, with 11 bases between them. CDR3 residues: CASSLKSRMNTEAFF. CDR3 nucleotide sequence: TGTGCCAGCAGCTTAAAAAGCAGGATGAACACTGAAGCTTTCTTT.

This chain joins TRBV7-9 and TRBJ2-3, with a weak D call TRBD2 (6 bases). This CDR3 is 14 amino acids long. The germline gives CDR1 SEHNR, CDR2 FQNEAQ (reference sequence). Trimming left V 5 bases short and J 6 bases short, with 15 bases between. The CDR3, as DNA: TGTGCCAGCAGCGGAGGGACTCCGTCGGATACGCAGTATTTT. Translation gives CASSGGTPSDTQYF.

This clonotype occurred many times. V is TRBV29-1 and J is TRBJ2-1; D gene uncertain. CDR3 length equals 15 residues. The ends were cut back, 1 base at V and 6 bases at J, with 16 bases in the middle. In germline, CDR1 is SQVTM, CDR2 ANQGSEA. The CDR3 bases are TGCAGCGTTGAAGCCTACTCCGGGCTGGGCAATGAGCAGTTCTTC. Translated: CSVEAYSGLGNEQFF.

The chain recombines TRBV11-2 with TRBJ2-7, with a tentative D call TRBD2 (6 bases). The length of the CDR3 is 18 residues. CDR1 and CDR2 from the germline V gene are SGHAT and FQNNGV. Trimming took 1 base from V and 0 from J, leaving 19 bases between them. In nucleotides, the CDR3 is TGTGCCAGCAGCTTAGTAGGAGGGCTCTCTCTGGGCTCCTACGAGCAGTACTTC. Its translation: CASSLVGGLSLGSYEQYF.

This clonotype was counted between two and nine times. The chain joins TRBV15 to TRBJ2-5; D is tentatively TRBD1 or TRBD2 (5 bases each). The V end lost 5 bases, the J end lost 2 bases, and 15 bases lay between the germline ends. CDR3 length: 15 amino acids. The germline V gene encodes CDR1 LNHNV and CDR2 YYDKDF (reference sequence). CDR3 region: CATSWGPKPQETQYF. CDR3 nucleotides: TGTGCCACCAGCTGGGGACCAAAACCACAAGAGACCCAGTACTTC.

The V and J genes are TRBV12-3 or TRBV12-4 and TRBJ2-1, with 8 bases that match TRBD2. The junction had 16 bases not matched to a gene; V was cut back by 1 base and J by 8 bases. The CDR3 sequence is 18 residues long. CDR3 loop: CASSLGTGGRFLLHEQFF. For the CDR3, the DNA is TGTGCCAGCAGTTTAGGGACGGGGGGGCGTTTTTTGTTACATGAGCAGTTCTTC.

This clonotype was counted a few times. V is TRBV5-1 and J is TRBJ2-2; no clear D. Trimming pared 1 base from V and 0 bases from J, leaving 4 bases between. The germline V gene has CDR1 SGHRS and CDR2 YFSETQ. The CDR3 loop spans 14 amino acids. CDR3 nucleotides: TGCGCCAGCAGCTTGCAGGCGAACACCGGGGAGCTGTTTTTT. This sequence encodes CASSLQANTGELFF. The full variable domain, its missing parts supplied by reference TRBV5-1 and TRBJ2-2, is KAGVTQTPRYLIKTRGQQVTLSCSPISGHRSVSWYQQTPGQGLQFLFEYFSETQRNKGNFPGRFSGRQFSNSRSEMNVSTLELGDSALYLCASSLQANTGELFFGEGSRLTVL.

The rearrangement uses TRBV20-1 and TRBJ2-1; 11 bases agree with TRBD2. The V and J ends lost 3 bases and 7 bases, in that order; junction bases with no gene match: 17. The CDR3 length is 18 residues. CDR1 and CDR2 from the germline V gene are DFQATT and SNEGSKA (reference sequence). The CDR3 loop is CSARAPPTSGSRGNEQFF. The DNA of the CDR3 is TGCAGTGCTAGGGCCCCACCTACTAGCGGGAGTAGGGGGAATGAGCAGTTCTTC.

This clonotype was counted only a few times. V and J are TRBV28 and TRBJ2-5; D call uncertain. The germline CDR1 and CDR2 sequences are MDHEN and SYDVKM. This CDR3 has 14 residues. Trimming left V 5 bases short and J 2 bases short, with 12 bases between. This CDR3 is CASSTRLPQETQYF. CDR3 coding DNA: TGTGCCAGCAGTACAAGACTGCCTCAAGAGACCCAGTACTTC.

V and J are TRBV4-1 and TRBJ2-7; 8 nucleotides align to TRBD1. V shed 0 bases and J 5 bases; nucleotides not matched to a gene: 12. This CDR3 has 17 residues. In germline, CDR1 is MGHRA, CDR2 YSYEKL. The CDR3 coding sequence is TGCGCCAGCAGCCAAGATTCTCTCGGACAGGGATGGAACGAGCAGTACTTC. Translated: CASSQDSLGQGWNEQYF.

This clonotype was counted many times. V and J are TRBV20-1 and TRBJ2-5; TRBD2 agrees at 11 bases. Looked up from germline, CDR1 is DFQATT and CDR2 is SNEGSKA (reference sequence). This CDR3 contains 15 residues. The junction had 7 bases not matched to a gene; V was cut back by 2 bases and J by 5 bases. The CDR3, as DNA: TGCAGTGCTAGATCCCGACTAGCGGGGATGGAGACCCAGTACTTC. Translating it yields CSARSRLAGMETQYF.